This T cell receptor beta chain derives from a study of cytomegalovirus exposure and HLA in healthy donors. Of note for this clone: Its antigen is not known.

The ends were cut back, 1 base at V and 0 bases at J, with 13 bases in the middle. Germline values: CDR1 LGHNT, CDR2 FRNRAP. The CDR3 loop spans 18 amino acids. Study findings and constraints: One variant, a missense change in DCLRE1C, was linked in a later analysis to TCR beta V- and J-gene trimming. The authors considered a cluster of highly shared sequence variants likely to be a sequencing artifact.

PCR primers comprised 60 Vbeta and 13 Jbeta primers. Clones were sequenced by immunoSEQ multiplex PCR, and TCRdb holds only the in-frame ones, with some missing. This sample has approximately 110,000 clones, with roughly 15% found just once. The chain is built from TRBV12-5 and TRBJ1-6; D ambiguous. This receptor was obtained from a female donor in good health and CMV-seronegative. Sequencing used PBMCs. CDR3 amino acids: CASGLDVGESSYNSPLHF. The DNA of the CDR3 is TGTGCTAGTGGTTTGGACGTTGGGGAGAGCTCCTATAATTCACCCCTCCACTTT.